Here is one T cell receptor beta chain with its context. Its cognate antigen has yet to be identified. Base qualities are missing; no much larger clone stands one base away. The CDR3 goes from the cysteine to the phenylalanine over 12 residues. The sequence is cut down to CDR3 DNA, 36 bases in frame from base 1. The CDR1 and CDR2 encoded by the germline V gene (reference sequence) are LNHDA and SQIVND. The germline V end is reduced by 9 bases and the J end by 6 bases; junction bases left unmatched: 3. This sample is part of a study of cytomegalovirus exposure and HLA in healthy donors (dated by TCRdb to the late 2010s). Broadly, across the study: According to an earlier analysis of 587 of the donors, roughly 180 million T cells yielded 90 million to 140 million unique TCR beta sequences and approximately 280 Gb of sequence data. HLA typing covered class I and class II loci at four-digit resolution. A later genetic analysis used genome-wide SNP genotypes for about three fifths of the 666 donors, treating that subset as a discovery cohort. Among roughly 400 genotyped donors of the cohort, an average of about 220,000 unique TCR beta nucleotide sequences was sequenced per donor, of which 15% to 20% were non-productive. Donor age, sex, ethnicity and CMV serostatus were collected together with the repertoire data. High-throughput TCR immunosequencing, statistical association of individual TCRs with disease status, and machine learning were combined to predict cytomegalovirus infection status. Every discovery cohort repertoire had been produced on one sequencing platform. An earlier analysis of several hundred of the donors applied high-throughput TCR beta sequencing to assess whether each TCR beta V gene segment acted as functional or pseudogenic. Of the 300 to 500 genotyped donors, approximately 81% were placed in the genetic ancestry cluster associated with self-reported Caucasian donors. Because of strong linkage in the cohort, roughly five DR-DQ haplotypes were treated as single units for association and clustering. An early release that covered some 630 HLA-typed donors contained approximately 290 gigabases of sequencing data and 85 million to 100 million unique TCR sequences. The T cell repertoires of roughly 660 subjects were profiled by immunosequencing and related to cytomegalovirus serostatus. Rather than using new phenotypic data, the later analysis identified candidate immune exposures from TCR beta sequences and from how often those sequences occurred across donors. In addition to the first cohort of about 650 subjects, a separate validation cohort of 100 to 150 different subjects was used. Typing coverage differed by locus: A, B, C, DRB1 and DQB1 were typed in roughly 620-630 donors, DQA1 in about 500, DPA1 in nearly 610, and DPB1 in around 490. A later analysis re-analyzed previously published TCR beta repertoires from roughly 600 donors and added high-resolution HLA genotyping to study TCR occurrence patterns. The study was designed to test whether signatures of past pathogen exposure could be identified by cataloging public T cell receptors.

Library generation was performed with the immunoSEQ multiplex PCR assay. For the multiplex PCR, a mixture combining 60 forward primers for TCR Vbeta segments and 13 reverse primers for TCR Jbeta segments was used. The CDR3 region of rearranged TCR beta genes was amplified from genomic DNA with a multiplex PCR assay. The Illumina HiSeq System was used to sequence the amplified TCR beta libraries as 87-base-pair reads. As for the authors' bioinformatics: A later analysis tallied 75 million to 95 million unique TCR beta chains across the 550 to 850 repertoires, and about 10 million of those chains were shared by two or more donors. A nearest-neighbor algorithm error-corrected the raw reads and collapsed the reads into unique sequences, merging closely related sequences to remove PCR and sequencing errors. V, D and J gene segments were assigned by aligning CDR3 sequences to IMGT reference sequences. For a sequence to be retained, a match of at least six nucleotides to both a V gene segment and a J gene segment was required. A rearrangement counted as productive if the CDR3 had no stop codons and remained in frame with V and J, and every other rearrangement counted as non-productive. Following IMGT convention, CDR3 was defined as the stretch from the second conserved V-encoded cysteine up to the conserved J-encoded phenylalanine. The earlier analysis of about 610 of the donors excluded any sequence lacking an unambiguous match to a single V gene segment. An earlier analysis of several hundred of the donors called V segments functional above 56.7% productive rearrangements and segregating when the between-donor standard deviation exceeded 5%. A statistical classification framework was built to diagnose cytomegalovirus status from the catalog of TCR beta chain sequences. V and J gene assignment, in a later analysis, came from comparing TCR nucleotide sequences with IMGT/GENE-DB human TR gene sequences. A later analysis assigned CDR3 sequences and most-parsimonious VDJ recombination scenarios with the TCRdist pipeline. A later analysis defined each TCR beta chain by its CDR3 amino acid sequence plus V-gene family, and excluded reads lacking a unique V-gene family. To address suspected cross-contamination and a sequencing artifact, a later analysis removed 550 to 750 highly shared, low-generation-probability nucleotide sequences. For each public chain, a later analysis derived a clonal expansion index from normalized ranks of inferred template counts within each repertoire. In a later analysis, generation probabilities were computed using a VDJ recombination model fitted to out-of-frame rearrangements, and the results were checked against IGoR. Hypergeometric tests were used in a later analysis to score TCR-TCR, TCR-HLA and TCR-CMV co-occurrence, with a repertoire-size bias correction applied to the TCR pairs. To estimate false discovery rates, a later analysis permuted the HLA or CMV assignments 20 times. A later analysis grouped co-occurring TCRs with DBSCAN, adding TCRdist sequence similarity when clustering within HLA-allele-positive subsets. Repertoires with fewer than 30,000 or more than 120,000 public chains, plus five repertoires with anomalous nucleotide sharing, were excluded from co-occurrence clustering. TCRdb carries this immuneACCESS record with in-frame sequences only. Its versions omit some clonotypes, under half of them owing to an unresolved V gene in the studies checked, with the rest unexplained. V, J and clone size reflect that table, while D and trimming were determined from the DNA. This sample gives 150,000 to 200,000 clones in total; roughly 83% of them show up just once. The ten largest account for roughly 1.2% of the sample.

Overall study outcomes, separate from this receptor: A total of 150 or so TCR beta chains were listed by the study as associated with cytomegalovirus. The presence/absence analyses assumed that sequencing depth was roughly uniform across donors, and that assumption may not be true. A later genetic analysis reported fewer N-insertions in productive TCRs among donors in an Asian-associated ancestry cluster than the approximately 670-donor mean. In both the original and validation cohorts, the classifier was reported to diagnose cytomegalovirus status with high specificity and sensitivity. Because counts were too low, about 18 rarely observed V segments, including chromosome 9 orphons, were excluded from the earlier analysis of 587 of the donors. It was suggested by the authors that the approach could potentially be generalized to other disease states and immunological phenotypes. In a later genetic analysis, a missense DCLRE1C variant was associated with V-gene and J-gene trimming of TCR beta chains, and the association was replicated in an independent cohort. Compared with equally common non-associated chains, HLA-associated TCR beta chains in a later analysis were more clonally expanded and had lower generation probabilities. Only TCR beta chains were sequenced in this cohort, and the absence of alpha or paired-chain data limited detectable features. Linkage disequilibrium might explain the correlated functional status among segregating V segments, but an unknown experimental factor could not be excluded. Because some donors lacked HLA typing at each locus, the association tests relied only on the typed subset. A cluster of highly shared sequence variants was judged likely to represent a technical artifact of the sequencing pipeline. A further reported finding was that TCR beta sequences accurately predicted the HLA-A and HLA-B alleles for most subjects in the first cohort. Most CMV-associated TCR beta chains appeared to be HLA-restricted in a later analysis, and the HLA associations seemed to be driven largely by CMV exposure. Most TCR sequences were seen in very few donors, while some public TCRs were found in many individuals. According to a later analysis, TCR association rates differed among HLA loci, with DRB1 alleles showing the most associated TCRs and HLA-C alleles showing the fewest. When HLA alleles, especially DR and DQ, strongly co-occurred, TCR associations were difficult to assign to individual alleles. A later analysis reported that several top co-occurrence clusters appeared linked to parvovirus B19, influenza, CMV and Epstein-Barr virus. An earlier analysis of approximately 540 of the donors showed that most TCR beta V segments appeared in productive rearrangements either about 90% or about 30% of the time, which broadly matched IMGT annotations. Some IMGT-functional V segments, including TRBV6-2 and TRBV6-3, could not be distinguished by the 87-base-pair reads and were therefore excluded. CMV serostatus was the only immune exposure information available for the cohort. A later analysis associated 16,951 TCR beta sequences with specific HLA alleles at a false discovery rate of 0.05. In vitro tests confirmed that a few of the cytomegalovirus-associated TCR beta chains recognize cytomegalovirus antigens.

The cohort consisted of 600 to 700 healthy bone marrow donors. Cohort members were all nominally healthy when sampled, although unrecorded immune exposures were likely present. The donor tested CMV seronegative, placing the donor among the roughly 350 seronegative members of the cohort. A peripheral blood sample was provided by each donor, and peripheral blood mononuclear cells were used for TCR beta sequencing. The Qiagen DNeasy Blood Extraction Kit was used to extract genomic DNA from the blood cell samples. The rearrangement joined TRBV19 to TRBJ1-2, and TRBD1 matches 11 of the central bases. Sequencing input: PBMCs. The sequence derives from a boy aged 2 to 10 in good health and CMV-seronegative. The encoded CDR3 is CASRDRGDGYTF. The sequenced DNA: TGTGCCAGCAGGGACAGGGGGGATGGCTACACCTTC.